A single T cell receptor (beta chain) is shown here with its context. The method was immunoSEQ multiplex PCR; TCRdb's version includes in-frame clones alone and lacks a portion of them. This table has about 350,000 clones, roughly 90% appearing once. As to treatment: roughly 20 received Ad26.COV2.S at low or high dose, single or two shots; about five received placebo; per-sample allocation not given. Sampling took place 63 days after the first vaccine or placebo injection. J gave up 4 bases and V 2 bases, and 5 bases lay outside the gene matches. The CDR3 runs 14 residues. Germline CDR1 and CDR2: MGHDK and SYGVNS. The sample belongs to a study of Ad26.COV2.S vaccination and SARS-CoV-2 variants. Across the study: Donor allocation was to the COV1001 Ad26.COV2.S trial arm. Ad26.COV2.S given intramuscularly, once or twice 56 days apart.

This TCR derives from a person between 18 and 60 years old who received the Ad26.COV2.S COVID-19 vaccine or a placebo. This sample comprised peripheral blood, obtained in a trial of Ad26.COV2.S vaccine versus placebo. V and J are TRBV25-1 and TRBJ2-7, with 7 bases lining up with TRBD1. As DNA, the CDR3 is TGTGCCAGCAGTGAAGGTATGACAGGGTACGAGCAGTACTTC. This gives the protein CASSEGMTGYEQYF.